This T cell receptor beta chain was identified during a study of control samples from healthy donors and cancer patients. A word on this clone: At one boundary the junction diverges from the germline segment, which might be a read error.

Repertoires were generated with immunoSEQ multiplex PCR, while TCRdb's copy carries only in-frame clones and drops some. The table lists 100,000 to 150,000 clones, around nine tenths of them singletons, with around 9% in the top ten. The CDR3 has 14 amino acids. The germline V gene has CDR1 SGHNT and CDR2 YYREEE (reference sequence). The sequenced sample consisted of blood. This sequence originates from a man aged 40-49 years in good health. J is TRBJ2-4 and V is TRBV5-4, with D uncertain. The CDR3: CASSLGVAKNIQYF. CDR3 coding DNA: TGTGCCAGCAGTTTGGGTGTAGCCAAAAACATTCAGTACTTC.